Here is one TCR beta chain with its context. Which antigen it targets is not known. No much larger clone is present one base from it, and per-base qualities are unavailable. A distance of 17 bases separates the germline ends of V and J, which lose 5 bases and 2 bases respectively. The CDR3 covers 16 residues, taking in both the cysteine and the phenylalanine. The CDR3 DNA has 48 bases and is translated from base 1. CDR1 and CDR2 (SGHTA, FQGNSA) derive from the germline V gene. The source of the sample is a study of blood T cell repertoires in COVID-19 (dated by TCRdb to 2020 to 2022). Broadly, across the study: Samples from collaborators originated in the United States, Italy and Spain and spanned both the acute and convalescent phases of COVID-19. The prospective study material was composed of cDNA or gDNA derived from T cells, B-cell-depleted T cells, or PBMCs. Subjects who had been exposed to COVID-19, were actively infected with it, or had recovered from it provided the deeply sampled blood TCRbeta repertoires that made up the dataset. A freely available public database, intended as a resource for researchers studying the immune response to SARS-CoV-2, is where the repertoires were released. Samples were obtained from the ongoing ImmuneRACE study (first 160 participants) and from about 1,300 subjects provided by 6 global collaborators. Nearly every sample came with metadata listing a de-identified subject ID, COVID-19 status, age in years and sex. Where available, HLA class I and class II types were obtained from metadata supplied by the sample provider rather than from assay-based typing.

Broad study findings and their caveats: The amount of clinical and demographic metadata varied by source and participant and was provided uncurated.

The immunoSEQ Assay, a bias-controlled multiplex PCR, was used to amplify TCRbeta CDR3 regions from genomic DNA. In the source study's methods: The number of nucleated cells in each sample was estimated from the amplification of reference gene primers within the assay. To quantify the absolute abundance of each unique TCRbeta CDR3 rearrangement, sequence reads were collapsed and filtered. Productive Simpson clonality was computed per sample as the square root of Simpson's diversity index over productive rearrangements. As stored in TCRdb, this immuneACCESS dataset retains in-frame rearrangements with V and J assigned. A fraction of the clones does not appear; measured against another copy, unresolved V genes explain less than half of the discrepancy, and the remainder lacks a known reason. The DNA gave D and trimming, while V, J and clone size come from that table. Present in this sample are roughly 16,000 clones, 76% of which were seen just once. 25% to 35% of the sample goes to the ten largest clones.

The collaborating institutions used their own protocols to collect whole blood in K2EDTA tubes. Collaborator samples were shipped for TCRbeta analysis as frozen whole blood, isolated PBMCs, or DNA extracted from either sample type. This clonotype was sampled from a man aged 65-85 years with active or convalescent COVID-19. The specimen was peripheral blood. The chain joins TRBV7-2 to TRBJ2-3; TRBD2 is a possible D gene, resting on 6 matching bases. The sequenced DNA is TGTGCCAGCAGCCCAGCCGGGACTTCAACCACAGATACGCAGTATTTT. It translates as CASSPAGTSTTDTQYF.